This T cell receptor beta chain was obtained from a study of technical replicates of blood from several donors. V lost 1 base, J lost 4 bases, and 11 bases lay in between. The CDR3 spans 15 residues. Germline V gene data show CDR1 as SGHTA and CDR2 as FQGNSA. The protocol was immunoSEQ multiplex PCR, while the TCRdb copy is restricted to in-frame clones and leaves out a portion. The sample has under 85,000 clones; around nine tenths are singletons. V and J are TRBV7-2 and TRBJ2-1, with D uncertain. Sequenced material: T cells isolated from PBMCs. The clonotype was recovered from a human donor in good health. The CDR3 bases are TGTGCCAGCAGCTTAGTCCCATCTAGTTACAATGAGCAGTTCTTC. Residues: CASSLVPSSYNEQFF.